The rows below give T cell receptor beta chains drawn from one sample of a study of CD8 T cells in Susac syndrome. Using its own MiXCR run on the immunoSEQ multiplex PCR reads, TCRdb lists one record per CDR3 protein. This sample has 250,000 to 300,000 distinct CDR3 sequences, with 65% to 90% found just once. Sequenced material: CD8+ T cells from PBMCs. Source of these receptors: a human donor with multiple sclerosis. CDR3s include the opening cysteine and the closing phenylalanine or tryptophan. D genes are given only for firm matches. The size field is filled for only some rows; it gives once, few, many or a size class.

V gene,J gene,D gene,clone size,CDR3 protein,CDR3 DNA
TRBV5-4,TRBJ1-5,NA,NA,CASSLGDGPPQHF,TGTGCCAGCAGCTTGGGAGACGGGCCGCCCCAGCATTTT
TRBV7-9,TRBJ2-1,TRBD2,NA,CASSSGTSGSPYNEQFF,TGTGCCAGCAGCTCCGGGACTAGCGGGAGTCCCTACAATGAGCAGTTCTTC
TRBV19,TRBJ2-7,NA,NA,CASSPLEGLRDEQYF,TGTGCCAGTAGTCCGCTGGAGGGCCTTAGAGACGAGCAGTACTTC
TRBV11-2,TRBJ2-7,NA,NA,CASSSTRAGSNEQYF,TGTGCCAGCAGCTCAACCCGGGCAGGGAGCAACGAGCAGTACTTC
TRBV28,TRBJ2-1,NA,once,CASSPPFPGVGHNEQFF,TGTGCCAGCAGCCCTCCATTTCCAGGGGTAGGCCACAATGAGCAGTTCTTC
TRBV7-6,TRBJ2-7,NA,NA,CASSLGTMPGHEQYF,TGTGCCAGCAGCTTAGGCACAATGCCAGGCCACGAGCAGTACTTC
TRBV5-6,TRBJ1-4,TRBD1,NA,CASAQGGRRGKLFF,TGTGCCAGCGCACAGGGGGGACGACGCGGAAAACTGTTTTTT
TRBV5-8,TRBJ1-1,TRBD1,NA,CASSLNRQGREAFF,TGTGCCAGCAGCTTAAACCGACAGGGACGAGAAGCTTTCTTT
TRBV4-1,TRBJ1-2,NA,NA,CASSQEGLRYGYTF,TGCGCCAGCAGCCAAGAGGGGTTACGCTATGGCTACACCTTC
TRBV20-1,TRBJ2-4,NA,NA,CSARPLGLAKNIQYF,TGCAGTGCTAGGCCACTGGGTTTAGCCAAAAACATTCAGTACTTC
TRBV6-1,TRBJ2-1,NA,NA,CASREQGYNEQFF,TGTGCCAGCAGGGAACAGGGTTACAATGAGCAGTTCTTC
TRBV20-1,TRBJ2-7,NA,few,CSARDYYEQYF,TGCAGTGCTAGAGATTACTACGAGCAGTACTTC
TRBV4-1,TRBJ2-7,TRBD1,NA,CASSQGQVSSGEQYF,TGCGCCAGCAGCCAGGGACAGGTCTCGTCCGGGGAGCAGTACTTC
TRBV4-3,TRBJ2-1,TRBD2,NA,CASRTALAGVNEQFF,TGCGCCAGCAGGACCGCACTAGCGGGAGTCAATGAGCAGTTCTTC
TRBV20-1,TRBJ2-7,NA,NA,CSAKGVSYYEQYF,TGCAGTGCAAAAGGCGTCAGCTACTACGAGCAGTACTTC
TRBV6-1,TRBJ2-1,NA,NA,CASSVDPGAGDEQFF,TGTGCCAGCAGTGTGGATCCGGGGGCGGGCGATGAGCAGTTCTTC
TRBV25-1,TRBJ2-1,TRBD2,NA,CASSEPQREGIYNEQFF,TGTGCCAGCAGTGAGCCTCAGCGGGAGGGTATATACAATGAGCAGTTCTTC
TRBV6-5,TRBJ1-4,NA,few,CASSYSGPVEKLFF,TGTGCCAGCAGTTACTCCGGACCCGTAGAAAAACTGTTTTTT
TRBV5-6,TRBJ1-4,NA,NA,CASNQWSRGADEKLFF,TGTGCCAGCAACCAATGGAGTAGGGGGGCAGATGAAAAACTGTTTTTT
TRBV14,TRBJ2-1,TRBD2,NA,CASSPFDEATSGTTNEQFF,TGTGCCAGCAGCCCATTCGATGAGGCGACTAGCGGGACCACCAATGAGCAGTTCTTC
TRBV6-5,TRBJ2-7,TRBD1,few,CASSYGQGISYEQYF,TGTGCCAGCAGTTACGGACAGGGAATCTCCTACGAGCAGTACTTC
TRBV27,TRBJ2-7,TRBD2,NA,CASGAGGPLEQYF,TGTGCCTCTGGGGCGGGAGGGCCGCTCGAGCAGTACTTC